The 23 T cell receptor beta chains reported below all come from one sample, sequenced in a study of OX40 agonist ivuxolimab in advanced cancers. Generated by immunoSEQ multiplex PCR, the TCRdb table keeps only in-frame clones and is missing some. This table has 50,000 to 55,000 clones, roughly nine tenths appearing once. Material: CD4+ or CD8+ T cells sorted from blood, obtained in a trial of the OX40 agonist ivuxolimab. The receptors shown here come from an adult with an advanced solid tumor such as melanoma, head and neck, liver or kidney cancer.

The rearrangement uses TRBV7-2 and TRBJ2-7; 10 bases match TRBD2. The germline gives CDR1 SGHTA, CDR2 FQGNSA. V was pared by 1 base and J by 4 bases, with 4 bases of the junction left unmatched. The CDR3 sequence is 15 residues long. As DNA, the CDR3 is TGTGCCAGCAGCTTAGAGAGCGGGGGGGCGTACGAGCAGTACTTC. The encoded protein is CASSLESGGAYEQYF.

This rearrangement joins TRBV7-3 to TRBJ2-2, with D perhaps matching TRBD2 (6 bases). The V gene's germline CDR1 is SGHTA and CDR2 FQGTGA. The V and J ends lost 6 bases and 3 bases respectively, with 14 bases between them. CDR3 size: 15 residues. CDR3 nucleotides: TGTGCCAGCAGTCCCCGACTAGGTGACACCGGGGAGCTGTTTTTT. It specifies CASSPRLGDTGELFF.

This clone was seen just once. The V and J genes are TRBV6-1 and TRBJ1-2; 7 nucleotides match TRBD1. This CDR3 region has 13 residues. The germline gives CDR1 MNHNS, CDR2 SASEGT. Germline trimming cut 5 bases from V and 2 bases from J; bases unmatched to any gene: 2. This CDR3 is CASSTRGNYGYTF. Here the CDR3 DNA reads TGTGCCAGCAGTACCAGGGGGAACTATGGCTACACCTTC.

The chain joins TRBV7-9 to TRBJ2-3, with a tentative D call TRBD1 (7 bases). Germline CDR1 and CDR2: SEHNR and FQNEAQ (reference sequence). V lost 1 base and J 4 bases, leaving 12 bases between the germline ends. This CDR3 spans 15 amino acids. As DNA, the CDR3 is TGTGCCAGCAGCTTAGTCAGGGGGGCAGCAGATACGCAGTATTTT. Its protein product is CASSLVRGAADTQYF.

The chain links TRBV6-1 to TRBJ1-5; D is uncertain. The V end lost 3 bases, the J end lost 6 bases, and 12 bases lay between the germline ends. The CDR3 consists of 14 residues. Germline CDR1 MNHNS, CDR2 SASEGT. The chain's CDR3 is CASSDHLAGQPQHF. CDR3 nucleotides: TGTGCCAGCAGTGACCACCTGGCCGGTCAGCCCCAGCATTTT.

This chain connects TRBV6-6 to TRBJ1-6; the D is unclear. The CDR3 spans 14 residues. CDR1 and CDR2 from the germline V gene are MNHNY and SVGAGI (reference sequence). V shed 0 bases and J shed 6 bases, with 6 bases lying between them. The CDR3 loop is CASSYSRANSPLHF. In DNA form, the CDR3 reads TGTGCCAGCAGTTACTCCCGAGCTAATTCACCCCTCCACTTT.

This chain connects TRBV13 to TRBJ1-5; 7 bases align to TRBD1. The CDR3 runs 14 residues. Germline V gene lookup returns CDR1 PRHDT and CDR2 FYEKMQ (reference sequence). V shed 3 bases and J 3 bases; nucleotides not matched to a gene: 2. The CDR3 DNA reads as TGTGCCAGCAGCTTCGGGACAGCCAATCAGCCCCAGCATTTT. It yields the protein CASSFGTANQPQHF.

The chain is built from TRBV7-9 and TRBJ1-1, with no clear D. V was shortened by 3 bases and J by 2 bases, with 7 bases between the two germline ends. CDR1 is SEHNR, CDR2 FQNEAQ, per germline (reference sequence). This CDR3 is 13 amino acids long. DNA for the CDR3: TGTGCCAGCAGCTTGAACAGTAACACTGAAGCTTTCTTT. Translated: CASSLNSNTEAFF.

The chain has TRBV30 and TRBJ1-2; maybe TRBD1 (6 bases). Germline assignment: CDR1 GTSNPN and CDR2 SVGIG (reference sequence). This CDR3 comprises 19 residues. Deletions cut 2 bases from V and 3 bases from J, with 28 bases between. CDR3 nucleotide sequence: TGTGCCTGGAGTTTCCAGTACCTGTTTTTGGAACAGGGCGACTATGGCTACACCTTC. Translation gives CAWSFQYLFLEQGDYGYTF.

The chain has TRBV10-3 and TRBJ2-5; TRBD2 might be the D (7 bases). Per the germline V gene, CDR1 is ENHRY and CDR2 is SYGVKD. The CDR3 totals 13 residues. Trimming took 6 bases from V and 3 from J, leaving 11 bases between them. CDR3 sequence: CAIREGGEETQYF. For the CDR3, the DNA is TGTGCCATCAGGGAAGGGGGGGAAGAGACCCAGTACTTC.

V is TRBV7-2 and J is TRBJ1-1; tentatively, D is TRBD1 (6 bases). CDR1 SGHTA and CDR2 FQGNSA come from the germline V gene. Trimming stripped 1 base from V and 5 bases from J, with 11 bases between. This CDR3 contains 14 residues. CDR3 loop: CASSLVQGGTEAFF. DNA of the CDR3: TGTGCCAGCAGCTTAGTACAGGGTGGAACTGAAGCTTTCTTT.

The chain links TRBV10-1 to TRBJ2-1, with TRBD2 matching 10 bases. J lost 5 bases, V lost 4 bases, and 5 bases had no gene match. Germline CDR1 reads WNHNN; CDR2 reads SYGVQD (reference sequence). The CDR3 is 15 residues long. CDR3 region: CASSVAGGTDNEQFF. Written as DNA, the CDR3 is TGCGCCAGCAGTGTAGCGGGAGGCACCGACAATGAGCAGTTCTTC.

The chain recombines TRBV15 with TRBJ2-1; 9 bases are a match to TRBD2. The CDR3 is 15 amino acids. Germline V gene data show CDR1 as LNHNV and CDR2 as YYDKDF (reference sequence). The J segment lost 2 bases and the V segment lost 5 bases, leaving 4 bases of the junction unmatched. The CDR3 loop is CATSRIAGAYNEQFF. Here the CDR3 DNA reads TGTGCCACCAGCCGAATAGCGGGAGCCTACAATGAGCAGTTCTTC.

The chain has TRBV7-2 and TRBJ1-1, with unresolved D. Deletions cut 1 base from V and 1 base from J, with 4 bases between. The CDR3 sequence is 13 residues long. Germline CDR1 SGHTA, CDR2 FQGNSA. The CDR3 sequence: CASSLGQNTEAFF. The CDR3 region has the DNA TGTGCCAGCAGCTTAGGACAGAACACTGAAGCTTTCTTT.

The V gene is TRBV6-1, the J gene TRBJ1-1; TRBD1 agrees at 9 bases. The CDR3 has 15 residues. Unmatched junction bases numbered 8, after V lost 4 bases and J lost 5 bases. Germline-derived CDR1 and CDR2 are MNHNS and SASEGT. The CDR3 sequence: CASSGAGTGKTEAFF. As DNA, the CDR3 is TGTGCCAGCAGTGGAGCCGGGACAGGGAAAACTGAAGCTTTCTTT.

The CDR3 region has the DNA TGCGCCAGCAGCCAAAACCCCGGGACACCATACAATGAGCAGTTCTTC. This encodes CASSQNPGTPYNEQFF. The chain carries TRBV4-1 and TRBJ2-1; possible D gene TRBD1, 6 bases. Germline CDR1 reads MGHRA; CDR2 reads YSYEKL. This CDR3 comprises 16 residues. Trimming removed 2 bases at V and 4 bases at J, with 15 bases between.

CDR3 amino acids: CASRGGLAYNEQFF. Here the CDR3 DNA reads TGTGCCAGCAGGGGGGGACTAGCCTACAATGAGCAGTTCTTC. The chain carries TRBV6-1 and TRBJ2-1; 8 positions agree with TRBD2. The junction had 3 bases not matched to a gene; V was cut back by 6 bases and J by 2 bases. Germline CDR1 MNHNS, CDR2 SASEGT. The CDR3 consists of 14 residues.

The genes are TRBV7-9 and TRBJ2-3; tentatively, D is TRBD1 (5 bases). Germline CDR1 SEHNR, CDR2 FQNEAQ (reference sequence). The CDR3 contains 15 residues. V was clipped by 5 bases and J by 0 bases, with 12 bases between them. The CDR3 bases are TGTGCCAGCAGCGCACAAGACAGTAGCACAGATACGCAGTATTTT. Translation gives CASSAQDSSTDTQYF.

This clone is a singleton in its sample. This sequence joins TRBV7-3 and TRBJ1-6; no firm D call. Between the trimmed V and J ends, which lost 2 bases and 9 bases, there was a span of 14 bases. Germline CDR1 reads SGHTA; CDR2 reads FQGTGA. The CDR3 sequence is 15 residues long. CDR3 DNA sequence: TGTGCCAGCAGCTTATGGGGAAGCTCTGGTTCACCCCTCCACTTT. It codes for CASSLWGSSGSPLHF.

V usage is TRBV30 and J usage is TRBJ1-2; perhaps TRBD1 as D (5 bases). V was shortened by 2 bases and J by 4 bases, with 8 bases between the two germline ends. Germline CDR1 reads GTSNPN; CDR2 reads SVGIG (reference sequence). The CDR3 sequence is 12 residues long. DNA for the CDR3: TGTGCCTGGAGTACGACAGCCTATGGCTACACCTTC. Its protein is CAWSTTAYGYTF.

The chain joins TRBV6-5 to TRBJ1-4; 8 bases line up with TRBD1. Trimming took 4 bases from V and 4 from J; bases not matched to a gene: 5. The CDR3 is 15 amino acids. Per germline, CDR1 MNHEY and CDR2 SVGAGI. The CDR3, as DNA: TGTGCCAGCAGTTTCAGGGGGCTTGGTAATGAAAAACTGTTTTTT. Protein: CASSFRGLGNEKLFF.

V gene TRBV28 combines with J gene TRBJ1-5; D is undetermined. V lost 3 bases and J 2 bases, leaving 8 bases between the germline ends. CDR1 and CDR2 from the germline V gene are MDHEN and SYDVKM. The length of the CDR3 is 14 residues. The CDR3 region has the DNA TGTGCCAGCAGTTTCGGTACAGGCAATCAGCCCCAGCATTTT. Encoded protein: CASSFGTGNQPQHF. Supplemented by reference TRBV28 and TRBJ1-5, the full variable domain reads DVKVTQSSRYLVKRTGEKVFLECVQDMDHENMFWYRQDPGLGLRLIYFSYDVKMKEKGDIPEGYSVSREKKERFSLILESASTNQTSMYLCASSFGTGNQPQHFGDGTRLSIL.

The chain is built from TRBV29-1 and TRBJ2-3, with a tentative D call TRBD2 (6 bases). Germline CDR1 SQVTM, CDR2 ANQGSEA. Trimming removed 4 bases at V and 3 bases at J, with 14 bases between. The CDR3 is 14 residues long. The CDR3 DNA reads TGCAGCGTTGTTTTTGGGGGGTTTACAGATACGCAGTATTTT. Protein product: CSVVFGGFTDTQYF.